The text below deals with one T cell receptor (beta chain). No antigen is known for it. These data originate in a study of blood T cells in healthy people across ages. A second about 7 to 11 cycle PCR used barcoded and J-beta primers. Each CDR3 protein gets one entry after TCRdb re-called the 5' RACE reads with MiXCR. The sample records roughly 1,700,000 distinct CDR3 sequences, over 25% being singletons. The study, taken as a whole, reports: Long-lived donors had more naive CD4+ cells and higher diversity than aged donors. Samples with more naive T cells showed higher observed beta diversity.

This CDR3 region has 15 residues. The ends lost 5 bases at V and 6 bases at J; junction bases unmatched: 14. CDR1 DFQATT and CDR2 SNEGSKA come from the germline V gene (reference sequence). The specimen sequenced was blood. This TCR derives from a woman aged 25 to 39 in good health. V and J are TRBV20-1 and TRBJ2-3, with 7 bases identical to TRBD2. CDR3 region: CSAPSGHAGGDTQYF. Here the CDR3 DNA reads TGCAGTGCTCCTAGCGGCCACGCTGGGGGGGATACGCAGTATTTT.